The 29 T cell receptor beta chains in this list originate from one sample, sequenced in a study of blood T cell repertoires in COVID-19 (dated by TCRdb to 2019 to 2021). Library preparation was by the immunoSEQ multiplex PCR assay. What TCRdb holds here is the immuneACCESS table cut down to in-frame rearrangements. Part of the clones is not present; checked against another copy, under half of the missing clones reflect an unresolved V gene, and the others are unexplained. The sample table holds about 300,000 clones, of which approximately 85% were seen once. Jointly, the top ten make up roughly 2.2% of the sample. Sequencing input: PBMCs or T cells enriched from blood (not recorded which). These TCRs come from a young man who had recovered from COVID-19.

The chain recombines TRBV5-1 with TRBJ2-7; maybe TRBD1 (7 bases). V was pared by 4 bases and J by 4 bases, with 15 bases between. This CDR3 region has 14 residues. Looked up from germline, CDR1 is SGHRS and CDR2 is YFSETQ. CDR3 loop: CASSGGGAGYEQYF. CDR3 in DNA: TGCGCCAGCAGCGGAGGGGGCGCGGGTTACGAGCAGTACTTC.

A few counts support this clone. This chain connects TRBV19 to TRBJ1-2, with TRBD1 matching 7 bases. This CDR3 comprises 13 residues. V trimming: 8 bases; J trimming: 2 bases; junction bases outside the gene matches: 5. Germline values: CDR1 LNHDA, CDR2 SQIVND (reference sequence). This CDR3 is CASGKQGNYGYTF. The CDR3 DNA reads as TGTGCCAGTGGGAAACAGGGGAACTATGGCTACACCTTC.

This clone has only one observation. The chain employs TRBV19 and TRBJ1-2, with D maybe TRBD1 (6 bases). Germline CDR1 is LNHDA and CDR2 is SQIVND (reference sequence). CDR3 length: 19 amino acids. With 2 bases removed from V and 0 bases from J, the gap between germline ends came to 22 bases. CDR3 residues: CASSIHLWERTVTNYGYTF. The CDR3 DNA follows: TGTGCCAGTAGTATACATTTGTGGGAAAGGACAGTCACTAACTATGGCTACACCTTC.

J is TRBJ1-1 and V is TRBV6-1; the D gene is possibly TRBD1 (5 bases). The length of the CDR3 is 13 residues. The V gene's germline CDR1 is MNHNS and CDR2 SASEGT. V lost 0 bases and J lost 11, with 13 bases in between. The CDR3 protein is CASSEAWEDNAFF. The CDR3 DNA reads as TGTGCCAGCAGTGAAGCCTGGGAGGACAACGCTTTCTTT.

The rearrangement joins TRBV7-6 to TRBJ2-7; TRBD1 aligns across 9 bases. The CDR3 sequence is 15 residues long. Losses at the gene ends were 5 bases for V and 2 bases for J; bases not matched to a gene: 7. The germline CDR1 and CDR2 sequences are SGHVS and FNYEAQ. Here the CDR3 reads CASSRGTGSTYEQYF. CDR3 nucleotide sequence: TGTGCCAGCAGCCGAGGGACAGGGAGCACCTACGAGCAGTACTTC. The full variable domain, with the rest looked up from reference TRBV7-6 and TRBJ2-7, is GAGVSQSPRYKVTKRGQDVALRCDPISGHVSLYWYRQALGQGPEFLTYFNYEAQQDKSGLPNDRFSAERPEGSISTLTIQRTEQRDSAMYRCASSRGTGSTYEQYFGPGTRLTVT.

The chain employs TRBV7-2 and TRBJ2-2; TRBD2 agrees at 11 bases. Germline V gives CDR1 SGHTA, CDR2 FQGNSA. Trimming at V came to 2 bases and at J to 4 bases, leaving 9 bases not matched to a gene. The CDR3 covers 18 residues. This chain's CDR3 is CASSLLAGGKSGTGELFF. The CDR3, as DNA: TGTGCCAGCAGCTTACTAGCGGGGGGCAAAAGTGGCACCGGGGAGCTGTTTTTT.

This clone showed up just once. The chain couples TRBV7-8 to TRBJ2-7; D is possibly TRBD1 (6 bases). The CDR3 contains 18 residues. Germline lookup yields CDR1 SGHVS and CDR2 FQNEAQ. V was cut by 5 bases and J by 1 base, with 24 bases left in between. As DNA, the CDR3 is TGTGCCAGCAGCGCCCCTACAACAGGGTCGCTAGGATCCTACGAGCAGTACTTC. Translation: CASSAPTTGSLGSYEQYF.

This clone was picked up one time. This chain links TRBV27 with TRBJ1-2; D unresolved. This CDR3 contains 15 residues. Trimming took 5 bases from V and 0 from J, leaving 13 bases between them. Germline V gives CDR1 MNHEY, CDR2 SMNVEV (reference sequence). The CDR3 nucleotides are TGTGCCAGCAGTGCTAGAGGGTCGGCTAACTATGGCTACACCTTC. Residues: CASSARGSANYGYTF.

The chain joins TRBV5-1 to TRBJ2-7; 7 bases line up with TRBD2. Germline CDR1 reads SGHRS; CDR2 reads YFSETQ. With 2 bases clipped from V and 7 bases from J, the junction kept 9 bases outside the gene matches. The CDR3 contains 14 residues. DNA for the CDR3: TGCGCCAGCAGCTTCGGGCCCCCCGGGAGGGAGCAGTACTTC. Protein: CASSFGPPGREQYF.

This chain uses TRBV7-9 with TRBJ2-1, with D possibly being TRBD1 (5 bases). Per germline, CDR1 SEHNR and CDR2 FQNEAQ (reference sequence). The CDR3 runs to 15 residues. V gave up 2 bases and J gave up 9 bases, with 17 bases separating them. The CDR3 DNA reads as TGTGCCAGCAGCTTAAGGGGCGGATATGTCGGTGAGCAGTTCTTC. Amino acids: CASSLRGGYVGEQFF.

The V call is TRBV9, the J call TRBJ2-1, with 7 bases lining up with TRBD1. The J segment lost 1 base and the V segment lost 3 bases, leaving 4 bases of the junction unmatched. This CDR3 is built from 15 residues. Looked up from germline, CDR1 is SGDLS and CDR2 is YYNGEE. CDR3 loop: CASSAPGGSYNEQFF. The CDR3 DNA sequence: TGTGCCAGCAGCGCCCCAGGGGGTTCCTACAATGAGCAGTTCTTC.

In its sample, this clone was seen once. The chain couples TRBV7-9 to TRBJ2-2; D is possibly TRBD1 (6 bases). Germline loops: CDR1 SEHNR, CDR2 FQNEAQ (reference sequence). V was cut by 4 bases and J by 6 bases, with 12 bases left in between. The CDR3 is made up of 14 amino acids. The CDR3 DNA is TGTGCCAGCAGCTACACAGGGACCCCCGGGGAGCTGTTTTTT. It is translated as CASSYTGTPGELFF. The whole variable domain, remainder taken from reference TRBV7-9 and TRBJ2-2, is DTGVSQNPRHKITKRGQNVTFRCDPISEHNRLYWYRQTLGQGPEFLTYFQNEAQLEKSRLLSDRFSAERPKGSFSTLEIQRTEQGDSAMYLCASSYTGTPGELFFGEGSRLTVL.

This chain links TRBV4-3 with TRBJ1-2; D remains ambiguous. Trimming pared 0 bases from V and 3 bases from J, leaving 8 bases between. The CDR3 contains 14 residues. Looked up from germline, CDR1 is LGHNA and CDR2 is YSLEER. The CDR3 region has the DNA TGCGCCAGCAGCCAAGATGACAACCACTATGGCTACACCTTC. This gives the protein CASSQDDNHYGYTF.

J is TRBJ1-2 and V is TRBV27, with D perhaps TRBD1 (5 bases). Trimming removed 2 bases from V and 4 bases from J, with 11 bases in between. Looked up from germline, CDR1 is MNHEY and CDR2 is SMNVEV (reference sequence). This CDR3 spans 14 amino acids. DNA for the CDR3: TGTGCCAGCAGTTTAAGGTCAGGGTTCTATGGCTACACCTTC. Protein: CASSLRSGFYGYTF.

This sequence joins TRBV5-8 and TRBJ1-2; the D is unclear. The CDR3 is 13 residues long. Trimming stripped 9 bases from V and 0 bases from J, with 12 bases between. Germline loops: CDR1 SGHTS, CDR2 YDEGEE. CDR3 DNA sequence: TGTGCCATCGACCGGGGAGCTAACTATGGCTACACCTTC. Encoded protein: CAIDRGANYGYTF.

The rearrangement links TRBV3-1 (or the pseudogene TRBV3-2) to TRBJ1-1; D remains ambiguous. Germline V CDR1 and CDR2: LGHDT, YNNKEL (reference sequence). This CDR3 has 15 amino acids. V was shortened by 4 bases and J by 1 base, with 13 bases between the two germline ends. The DNA for the CDR3 is TGTGCCAGCAGCCCTAGAAAGGTTGGGAACACTGAAGCTTTCTTT. Its translation is CASSPRKVGNTEAFF.

The gene calls are TRBV7-9 and TRBJ1-4; TRBD1 matches 7 bases. Looked up from germline, CDR1 is SEHNR and CDR2 is FQNEAQ (reference sequence). The J segment lost 5 bases and the V segment lost 3 bases, leaving 3 bases of the junction unmatched. This CDR3 is 14 amino acids long. CDR3 sequence (DNA): TGTGCCAGCAGCTTGGGACAGAGAAATGAAAAACTGTTTTTT. Translated: CASSLGQRNEKLFF.

The chain combines TRBV2 with TRBJ2-3; no reliable D call. CDR3 length: 13 residues. Trimming removed 5 bases at V and 1 base at J, with 7 bases between. In germline, CDR1 is SNHLY, CDR2 FYNNEI. The CDR3 bases are TGTGCCAGCAGTTGGCAGGGCACAGATACGCAGTATTTT. Its translation is CASSWQGTDTQYF.

The chain is built from TRBV10-3 and TRBJ2-1, with 9 bases identical to TRBD1. J lost 0 bases, V lost 10 bases, and 4 bases had no gene match. This CDR3 spans 14 amino acids. Germline values: CDR1 ENHRY, CDR2 SYGVKD. CDR3 DNA sequence: TGTGCCAGCGAGACAGGGGGCTCCTACAATGAGCAGTTCTTC. This encodes CASETGGSYNEQFF.

The rearrangement joins TRBV7-9 to TRBJ2-1; the D is unclear. Deletions cut 3 bases from V and 3 bases from J, with 12 bases between. Looked up from germline, CDR1 is SEHNR and CDR2 is FQNEAQ (reference sequence). This CDR3 spans 15 amino acids. CDR3 protein: CASSFEATYYNEQFF. CDR3 DNA: TGTGCCAGCAGCTTCGAGGCCACCTACTACAATGAGCAGTTCTTC.

The chain combines TRBV5-1 with TRBJ1-1; a possible D gene is TRBD1 (6 bases). The CDR3 loop spans 16 amino acids. Trimming took 0 bases from V and 4 from J, leaving 16 bases between them. Germline V gives CDR1 SGHRS, CDR2 YFSETQ. The CDR3 region is CASSLGEQGLGTEAFF. Here the CDR3 DNA reads TGCGCCAGCAGCTTGGGGGAACAGGGTTTAGGCACTGAAGCTTTCTTT.

The genes are TRBV29-1 and TRBJ1-2; D might be TRBD1 (5 bases). This CDR3 contains 13 residues. The germline gives CDR1 SQVTM, CDR2 ANQGSEA. With 6 bases removed from V and 4 bases from J, the gap between germline ends came to 15 bases. The CDR3 DNA follows: TGCAGCGTGCACGCGACAGCCAGCTATGGCTACACCTTC. Residues: CSVHATASYGYTF. The variable domain in full, completed from reference TRBV29-1 and TRBJ1-2, reads SAVISQKPSRDICQRGTSLTIQCQVDSQVTMMFWYRQQPGQSLTLIATANQGSEATYESGFVIDKFPISRPNLTFSTLTVSNMSPEDSSIYLCSVHATASYGYTFGSGTRLTVV.

The chain recombines TRBV6-5 with TRBJ1-2; 8 bases match TRBD1. Germline CDR1 and CDR2: MNHEY and SVGAGI. There are 13 residues in the CDR3. Trimming took 6 bases from V and 4 from J; bases not matched to a gene: 4. The CDR3 sequence is CASRRGQGYGYTF. CDR3 nucleotide sequence: TGTGCCAGCAGACGAGGACAGGGCTATGGCTACACCTTC.

The V gene is TRBV2, the J gene TRBJ1-2; D gene ambiguous. Germline CDR1 is SNHLY and CDR2 is FYNNEI. V was pared by 7 bases and J by 5 bases, with 14 bases between. The CDR3 sequence is 13 residues long. The CDR3 DNA reads TGTGCCAGCATTTCGCGCAATTCTTATGGCTACACCTTC. It encodes CASISRNSYGYTF. Full variable domain (remainder filled in from reference TRBV2 and TRBJ1-2): EPEVTQTPSHQVTQMGQEVILRCVPISNHLYFYWYRQILGQKVEFLVSFYNNEISEKSEIFDDQFSVERPDGSNFTLKIRSTKLEDSAMYFCASISRNSYGYTFGSGTRLTVV.

This sequence joins TRBV13 and TRBJ1-1, with D uncertain. Trimming took off 2 bases at V and 6 bases at J, with 10 bases between the two ends. The CDR3 loop spans 13 amino acids. Looked up from germline, CDR1 is PRHDT and CDR2 is FYEKMQ (reference sequence). The CDR3 protein is CASSLKGGAEAFF. CDR3 nucleotide sequence: TGTGCCAGCAGCTTAAAGGGAGGAGCTGAAGCTTTCTTT.

The V and J genes are TRBV10-3 and TRBJ2-2; the match to TRBD2 covers 9 bases. The CDR3 consists of 15 residues. Losses at the gene ends were 0 bases for V and 5 bases for J; bases not matched to a gene: 1. The germline V gene has CDR1 ENHRY and CDR2 SYGVKD. CDR3 bases: TGTGCCATCAGTGAGTCGAGCGGGGGGACCGGGGAGCTGTTTTTT. Translation: CAISESSGGTGELFF.

The gene calls are TRBV13 and TRBJ2-7; TRBD1 matches at 7 bases. The CDR3 consists of 16 residues. With V trimmed by 5 bases and J by 2 bases, 12 bases remained unmatched. Germline loops: CDR1 PRHDT, CDR2 FYEKMQ (reference sequence). DNA of the CDR3: TGTGCCAGCAGCGACTTACAGGGGATCACTACCTACGAGCAGTACTTC. Its translation is CASSDLQGITTYEQYF.

As DNA, the CDR3 is TGTGCCAGCAGCCCCCCCACCGGACTAGCGGGGGGGCCGCTGGGCACAGATACGCAGTATTTT. This codes for CASSPPTGLAGGPLGTDTQYF. The chain links TRBV3-1 (or the pseudogene TRBV3-2) to TRBJ2-3, with TRBD2 matching over 15 bases. The CDR3 runs to 21 residues. CDR1 is LGHDT and CDR2 is YNNKEL in the germline V gene (reference sequence). V gave up 4 bases and J gave up 1 base; unmatched junction bases: 15.

This clone appeared a few times. The chain joins TRBV7-9 to TRBJ2-3, with 10 nucleotides matching TRBD2. The CDR3 spans 15 residues. Unmatched junction bases numbered 0, after V lost 2 bases and J lost 1 base. In germline, CDR1 is SEHNR, CDR2 FQNEAQ (reference sequence). This chain's CDR3 is CASSLTSGGTDTQYF. CDR3 DNA sequence: TGTGCCAGCAGCTTAACTAGCGGGGGCACAGATACGCAGTATTTT.